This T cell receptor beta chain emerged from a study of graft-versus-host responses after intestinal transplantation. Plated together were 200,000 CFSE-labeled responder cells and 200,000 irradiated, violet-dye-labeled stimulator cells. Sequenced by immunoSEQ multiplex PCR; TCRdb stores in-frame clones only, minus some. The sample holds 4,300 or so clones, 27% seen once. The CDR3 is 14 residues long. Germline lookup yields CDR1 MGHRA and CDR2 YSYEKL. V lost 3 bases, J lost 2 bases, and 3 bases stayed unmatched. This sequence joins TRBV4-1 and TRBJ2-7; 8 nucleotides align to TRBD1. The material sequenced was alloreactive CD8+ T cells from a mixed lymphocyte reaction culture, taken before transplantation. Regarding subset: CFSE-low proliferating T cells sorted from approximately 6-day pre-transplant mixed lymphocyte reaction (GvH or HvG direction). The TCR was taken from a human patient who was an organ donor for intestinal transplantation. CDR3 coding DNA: TGCGCCAGCAGCCAGGAGACAGGGGCCTACGAGCAGTACGTC. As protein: CASSQETGAYEQYV.